In its sample, the clone carrying this T cell receptor beta chain was seen many times. The data derive from a study of early T cells in non-severe SARS-CoV-2 infection. TCRdb re-analysed the 5' RACE reads in MiXCR, keeping a single row per CDR3 protein. The sample shows 75,000 or so distinct CDR3 sequences, around 14% of them seen only once. The ends were cut back, 5 bases at V and 3 bases at J, with 14 bases in the middle. The germline V gene has CDR1 DFQATT and CDR2 SNEGSKA (reference sequence). CDR3 length: 13 amino acids. This receptor was taken from an adult who was a healthcare worker with PCR-confirmed SARS-CoV-2 infection or an uninfected control (not recorded which). Specimen: whole blood. The chain employs TRBV20-1 and TRBJ2-7; tentative D call: TRBD2 (5 bases). The CDR3 bases are TGCAGTGCTCCTCGGGGAGACCACTACGAGCAGTACTTC. Translation: CSAPRGDHYEQYF.